These 27 T cell receptor beta chains share one sample of origin, sequenced in a study of blood T cell repertoires in COVID-19. Profiled with immunoSEQ multiplex PCR; TCRdb holds only in-frame clones, not every one. In the table there are under 300,000 clones, approximately 85% of which are singletons. Specimen: PBMCs or T cells enriched from blood (not recorded which). The receptors stem from a woman between 50 and 59 years old who had recovered from COVID-19.

Only one count was recorded for this clone. This chain connects TRBV28 to TRBJ1-1, with D possibly being TRBD1 (5 bases). Germline lookup yields CDR1 MDHEN and CDR2 SYDVKM. The V and J ends lost 4 bases and 3 bases respectively, with 12 bases between them. The CDR3 extends over 14 amino acids. The CDR3 DNA follows: TGTGCCAGCAGTTCGGCGGGACGGTACACTGAAGCTTTCTTT. Translation: CASSSAGRYTEAFF.

The chain combines TRBV7-6 with TRBJ2-7; the match to TRBD1 covers 8 bases. Trimming removed 5 bases from V and 4 bases from J; junction bases left unmatched: 10. Germline CDR1 reads SGHVS; CDR2 reads FNYEAQ. There are 15 residues in the CDR3. The CDR3: CASSDPGTGFYEQYF. CDR3 nucleotides: TGTGCCAGCAGCGACCCCGGGACAGGCTTTTACGAGCAGTACTTC.

The chain has TRBV27 and TRBJ1-2; TRBD1 agrees at 9 bases. The CDR3 has 17 amino acids. J lost 2 bases, V lost 2 bases, and 9 bases had no gene match. Germline V CDR1 and CDR2: MNHEY, SMNVEV (reference sequence). CDR3 in amino acids: CASSLLGQGKGNYGYTF. For the CDR3, the DNA is TGTGCCAGCAGTTTACTGGGACAGGGAAAGGGAAACTATGGCTACACCTTC.

J is TRBJ1-3 and V is TRBV28, with D possibly TRBD1 on 6 matching bases. Trimming left V 4 bases short and J 4 bases short, with 11 bases between. Germline assignment: CDR1 MDHEN and CDR2 SYDVKM. The CDR3 extends over 14 amino acids. Here the CDR3 reads CASSSTGLGNTIYF. CDR3 DNA: TGTGCCAGCAGTTCAACAGGGTTAGGAAACACCATATATTTT.

The V call is TRBV7-3, the J call TRBJ2-5, with 7 bases fitting TRBD2. CDR3 size: 15 residues. Germline values: CDR1 SGHTA, CDR2 FQGTGA. V dropped 9 bases and J dropped 5; count of bases not matched to a gene: 15. The CDR3 DNA follows: TGTGCCAGTAACCACGGGGGGAGGGCCGGGGAGACCCAGTACTTC. This codes for CASNHGGRAGETQYF.

The chain carries TRBV18 and TRBJ2-1, with 7 bases lining up with TRBD1. Germline V CDR1 and CDR2: KGHSH, LQKENI. The CDR3 loop spans 14 amino acids. J was trimmed by 7 bases and V by 6 bases; bases with no gene match: 9. CDR3 nucleotide sequence: TGTGCCAGCTCGCCTCCTGACAGGGTAAATGAGCAGTTCTTC. Amino acid sequence: CASSPPDRVNEQFF.

The CDR3 protein is CASSEVKETQYF. CDR3 DNA: TGCGCCAGCAGTGAGGTGAAAGAGACCCAGTACTTC. V is TRBV5-1 and J is TRBJ2-5; D gene unclear. Deletions cut 5 bases from V and 3 bases from J, with 8 bases between. The length of the CDR3 is 12 residues. Germline V lookup: CDR1 SGHRS, CDR2 YFSETQ.

V usage is TRBV3-1 (or the pseudogene TRBV3-2) and J usage is TRBJ2-1; D possibly corresponds to TRBD1 (6 bases). V lost 2 bases and J lost 6, with 14 bases in between. CDR1 is LGHDT and CDR2 is YNNKEL in the germline V gene (reference sequence). The CDR3 extends over 15 amino acids. CDR3 sequence (DNA): TGTGCCAGCAGCCAATTTCCCACAGGGACCAATGAGCAGTTCTTC. Residues: CASSQFPTGTNEQFF.

The CDR3 sequence: CASTAGTLDEQYF. For the CDR3, the DNA is TGTGCCAGCACTGCGGGGACTCTTGACGAGCAGTACTTC. J is TRBJ2-7 and V is TRBV6-5; D may be TRBD2 (6 bases). CDR3 length: 13 amino acids. Germline V gene lookup returns CDR1 MNHEY and CDR2 SVGAGI. Trimming took 7 bases from V and 5 from J, leaving 15 bases between them.

The chain links TRBV2 to TRBJ2-5; no reliable D call. The V gene's germline CDR1 is SNHLY and CDR2 FYNNEI. The CDR3 length is 12 residues. Trimming pared 5 bases from V and 5 bases from J, leaving 9 bases between. CDR3 sequence: CASSREPETQYF. CDR3 DNA: TGTGCCAGCAGTCGAGAACCGGAGACCCAGTACTTC.

Points on this clone: The same CDR3 can be traced to other DNA sequences in this sample. The gene calls are TRBV15 and TRBJ1-5, with D unclear. The germline V gene has CDR1 LNHNV and CDR2 YYDKDF (reference sequence). V lost 1 base and J lost 5, with 6 bases in between. This CDR3 contains 13 residues. The CDR3 spells CATSRARDQPQHF. DNA of the CDR3: TGTGCCACCAGCAGAGCTCGGGATCAGCCCCAGCATTTT.

The chain links TRBV3-1 (or the pseudogene TRBV3-2) to TRBJ2-6, with 9 nucleotides matching TRBD1. Germline-derived CDR1 and CDR2 are LGHDT and YNNKEL (reference sequence). The CDR3 totals 17 residues. The trim removed 2 bases at V and 4 bases at J, leaving 6 bases unmatched. The CDR3 sequence: CASSQNRGRLGANVLTF. The CDR3 coding sequence is TGTGCCAGCAGCCAAAACAGGGGGCGACTAGGGGCCAACGTCCTGACTTTC.

The chain is built from TRBV28 and TRBJ2-7; D unresolved. The CDR3 extends over 12 amino acids. Germline lookup yields CDR1 MDHEN and CDR2 SYDVKM. Deletions cut 2 bases from V and 4 bases from J, with 6 bases between. The CDR3 is CASSLGRYEQYF. For the CDR3, the DNA is TGTGCCAGCAGTTTAGGTCGGTACGAGCAGTACTTC.

This chain connects TRBV19 to TRBJ2-7, with 7 positions matching TRBD2. Germline loops: CDR1 LNHDA, CDR2 SQIVND (reference sequence). Trimming removed 1 base from V and 2 bases from J; junction bases left unmatched: 8. The CDR3 runs 16 residues. The CDR3 coding sequence is TGTGCCAGTAGTATAGGTTGGCTAGCGGACGCCTACGAGCAGTACTTC. This encodes CASSIGWLADAYEQYF.

This rearrangement joins TRBV12-3 or TRBV12-4 to TRBJ2-2, with D unresolved. The CDR3 is 12 amino acids. The V end lost 6 bases, the J end lost 8 bases, and 10 bases lay between the germline ends. CDR3 protein: CASRLRLGELFF. The DNA for the CDR3 is TGTGCCAGCAGGCTTAGATTGGGGGAGCTGTTTTTT.

The rearrangement joins TRBV28 to TRBJ2-1; a weak D match, TRBD1 (5 bases). Trimming cost V 7 bases and J 6 bases, with 16 bases left between them. Germline V CDR1 and CDR2: MDHEN, SYDVKM. CDR3 length: 14 amino acids. The CDR3 DNA is TGTGCCAGCACTACCTTACCCAGGGTCAATGAGCAGTTCTTC. Translated: CASTTLPRVNEQFF.

The chain uses TRBV15 and TRBJ1-1; 8 bases are shared with TRBD1. There are 15 residues in the CDR3. CDR1 and CDR2 (germline): LNHNV, YYDKDF (reference sequence). V lost 3 bases and J lost 4; bases outside the gene matches: 7. The CDR3 is CATSRRRQGITEAFF. As DNA, the CDR3 is TGTGCCACCAGCAGGCGAAGACAGGGGATCACTGAAGCTTTCTTT.

The genes are TRBV11-2 and TRBJ2-2, with 7 bases matching TRBD2. The CDR3 sequence is 16 residues long. V was pared by 5 bases and J by 4 bases, with 10 bases of the junction left unmatched. Germline-derived CDR1 and CDR2 are SGHAT and FQNNGV. For the CDR3, the DNA is TGTGCCAGCAGCGAACTAGCGCCTCGCTTCACCGGGGAGCTGTTTTTT. Protein sequence: CASSELAPRFTGELFF.

The chain couples TRBV28 to TRBJ1-6, with D tentatively TRBD1 (6 bases). Deletions cut 5 bases from V and 0 bases from J, with 11 bases between. This CDR3 contains 16 residues. Germline CDR1 MDHEN, CDR2 SYDVKM. The CDR3 DNA reads TGTGCCAGCAGTCGTACAGGGAGCTCCTATAATTCACCCCTCCACTTT. It yields the protein CASSRTGSSYNSPLHF.

The genes are TRBV7-6 and TRBJ2-2; 13 positions match TRBD2. The CDR3 loop spans 17 amino acids. CDR1 is SGHVS, CDR2 FNYEAQ, per germline. V lost 5 bases, J lost 6 bases, and 9 bases stayed unmatched. The CDR3 coding sequence is TGTGCCAGCAGCAAGACTAGCGGGAGGCCCTGGGCCGGGGAGCTGTTTTTT. It specifies CASSKTSGRPWAGELFF.

This chain links TRBV19 with TRBJ1-5, with a weak D call TRBD1 (6 bases). Germline V gives CDR1 LNHDA, CDR2 SQIVND (reference sequence). The CDR3 is made up of 15 amino acids. V gave up 7 bases and J gave up 4 bases, with 17 bases separating them. As DNA, the CDR3 is TGTGCCAGTATAGGGGGGGTGAACCTAAATCAGCCCCAGCATTTT. Amino acid sequence: CASIGGVNLNQPQHF. The full variable domain, with the rest looked up from reference TRBV19 and TRBJ1-5, is DGGITQSPKYLFRKEGQNVTLSCEQNLNHDAMYWYRQDPGQGLRLIYYSQIVNDFQKGDIAEGYSVSREKKESFPLTVTSAQKNPTAFYLCASIGGVNLNQPQHFGDGTRLSIL.

V and J are TRBV28 and TRBJ1-5, with TRBD1 matching over 8 bases. This CDR3 is 16 amino acids long. J gave up 0 bases and V 2 bases, and 3 bases lay outside the gene matches. Looked up from germline, CDR1 is MDHEN and CDR2 is SYDVKM. The CDR3 loop reads CASSLTTGDSNQPQHF. DNA of the CDR3: TGTGCCAGCAGTTTAACGACAGGGGATAGCAATCAGCCCCAGCATTTT.

This clone was recorded at least ten times. This rearrangement joins TRBV27 to TRBJ2-7, with 10 bases aligning to TRBD1. There are 14 residues in the CDR3. From germline, CDR1 is MNHEY and CDR2 SMNVEV (reference sequence). The V gene end was trimmed by 5 bases and the J gene end by 6 bases; junction bases not matched to a gene: 7. The chain's CDR3 is CASSDRGPLGEQYF. In DNA form, the CDR3 reads TGTGCCAGCAGTGACAGGGGGCCTCTCGGCGAGCAGTACTTC.

The rearrangement links TRBV7-2 to TRBJ1-2, with D maybe TRBD1 (6 bases). Trimming cost V 4 bases and J 5 bases, with 17 bases left between them. CDR1 is SGHTA, CDR2 FQGNSA, per germline. The CDR3 covers 15 residues. In DNA form, the CDR3 reads TGTGCCAGCAGCTCCCAACCGGACAGCGAATATGGCTACACCTTC. It is translated as CASSSQPDSEYGYTF.

The chain uses TRBV3-1 (or the pseudogene TRBV3-2) and TRBJ1-2, with TRBD1 as a possible D gene (5 bases). CDR3 size: 15 residues. Trimming took off 4 bases at V and 4 bases at J, with 16 bases between the two ends. Germline assignment: CDR1 LGHDT and CDR2 YNNKEL (reference sequence). The CDR3 loop reads CASSLSTANLYGYTF. CDR3 in DNA: TGTGCCAGCAGCCTATCGACAGCGAACCTCTATGGCTACACCTTC.

CDR3 region: CASRIEGSGNTIYF. CDR3 bases: TGTGCCAGTAGAATCGAGGGCTCAGGAAACACCATATATTTT. The chain is built from TRBV19 and TRBJ1-3; no firm D call. CDR1 is LNHDA, CDR2 SQIVND, per germline (reference sequence). This CDR3 comprises 14 residues. Trimming left V 6 bases short and J 4 bases short, with 13 bases between.

This chain joins TRBV7-8 and TRBJ2-7, with a tentative D call TRBD1 (7 bases). CDR1 SGHVS and CDR2 FQNEAQ come from the germline V gene. The CDR3 spans 16 residues. The V and J ends lost 6 bases and 3 bases respectively, with 21 bases between them. CDR3 sequence (DNA): TGTGCCAGCAGTCTCAGGGGGGCCCTCACGATCTACGAGCAGTACTTC. This translates into CASSLRGALTIYEQYF.